This TCR beta chain emerged from a study of T cell responses to AZD1222 COVID-19 vaccine. Regarding the study as a whole: Reportedly, nearly half of unique spike TCRs recognized epitopes outside B.1.351/B.1.1.7 mutations. White British donors predominated, females outnumbered males, and clonal diversity was possibly underestimated.

Assay: immunoSEQ multiplex PCR; the TCRdb copy retains only in-frame clones and omits some. The sample includes 100,000 to 150,000 clones, 70% to 90% seen only once; the top ten take roughly 8.7%. In the case of this clone: The antigen is unknown.

This CDR3 has 16 amino acids. Germline-derived CDR1 and CDR2 are LNHDA and SQIVND (reference sequence). The V gene lost 1 base and the J gene lost 7 bases, with 19 bases spanning the gap. The sequenced sample was peripheral blood, obtained 28 days after the second dose of the MenACWY control vaccine. The gene calls are TRBV19 and TRBJ1-1; D is possibly TRBD1 (5 bases). The receptor comes from an adult who received the MenACWY meningococcal vaccine as a control. Here the CDR3 reads CASSIGQGEGVDEAFF. CDR3 DNA: TGTGCCAGTAGTATAGGGCAGGGAGAGGGAGTTGATGAAGCTTTCTTT. Together with reference TRBV19 and TRBJ1-1, the CDR3 gives the full variable domain: DGGITQSPKYLFRKEGQNVTLSCEQNLNHDAMYWYRQDPGQGLRLIYYSQIVNDFQKGDIAEGYSVSREKKESFPLTVTSAQKNPTAFYLCASSIGQGEGVDEAFFGQGTRLTVV.